The rows below give T cell receptor beta chains drawn from one sample of a study of T-cell reconstitution after alpha-beta-depleted transplantation in children. TCRdb itself ran the PCR reads through MiXCR, one entry per CDR3 protein. The sample lists about 230,000 distinct CDR3 sequences, around 12% occurring once. Sample: PBMCs from the stem cell graft donor, taken from the stem cell graft. The receptors were gathered from a human donor who donated a stem cell graft to a child with acute lymphoblastic leukemia. CDR3s include the opening cysteine and the closing phenylalanine or tryptophan. D genes are given only for firm matches. Some rows mark clone size as missing; the rest say once, few, many or name a class of expanded clone.

len,v_gene,abundance,d_gene,j_gene,CDR3nt,CDR3aa
14,TRBV6-1,many,NA,TRBJ1-5,TGTGCCAGCAGTGAATATCTGGGCAATCAGCCCCAGCATTTT,CASSEYLGNQPQHF
11,TRBV7-9,NA,NA,TRBJ2-7,TGTGCCAGCAGCTCCATCGGGCGGGCGTACTTC,CASSSIGRAYF
13,TRBV27,many,TRBD1,TRBJ1-2,TGTGCCAGCAGTACAGCGACAGGGCCGGGCTACACCTTC,CASSTATGPGYTF
18,TRBV20-1,NA,TRBD2,TRBJ2-3,TGCAGTGCTAGAGATCGATCGGCTAGCGGGAGAAGCACAGATACGCAGTATTTT,CSARDRSASGRSTDTQYF
14,TRBV5-1,many,NA,TRBJ2-7,TGCGCCAGCAGCTTGGCCTCCGGTTTCTACGAGCAGTACTTC,CASSLASGFYEQYF
16,TRBV5-5,many,TRBD1,TRBJ1-5,TGTGCCAGCAGCTTGGCCGGGACAGGGAGCAATCAGCCCCAGCATTTT,CASSLAGTGSNQPQHF
16,TRBV12-3/TRBV12-4,few,TRBD1,TRBJ2-3,TGTGCCAGCAGTTTTGGGAGTGGGGACAGGGGAGATACGCAGTATTTT,CASSFGSGDRGDTQYF
14,TRBV5-1,many,NA,TRBJ1-4,TGCGCCAGCACTCGCCACGGTAAAGATGAAAAACTGTTTTTT,CASTRHGKDEKLFF
15,TRBV5-6,many,TRBD1,TRBJ1-1,TGTGCCAGCAGCTTGGGACAGGGGGATTATACTGAAGCTTTCTTT,CASSLGQGDYTEAFF
15,TRBV3-1,many,NA,TRBJ2-5,TGTGCCAGCAGCCATGCCTTACTAGAGAAAGAGACCCAGTACTTC,CASSHALLEKETQYF
12,TRBV14,many,NA,TRBJ1-1,TGTGCCTCGGGGAGTATGAACACTGAAGCTTTCTTT,CASGSMNTEAFF
13,TRBV6-2/TRBV6-3,many,NA,TRBJ2-6,TGTGCCTCCCGAGTGTCTGGGGCCAACGTCCTGACTTTC,CASRVSGANVLTF
16,TRBV9,few,NA,TRBJ1-1,TGTGCCAGCAGCACGCGGGGGGGGCAGGGGAACACTGAAGCTTTCTTT,CASSTRGGQGNTEAFF
11,TRBV10-2,NA,NA,TRBJ1-1,TGCGCCAGCAAAAAGACGGTTGAAGCTTTCTTT,CASKKTVEAFF
13,TRBV29-1,many,TRBD1,TRBJ2-7,TGCAGCGTTGTAGGGACAGGGTCCTACGAGCAGTACTTC,CSVVGTGSYEQYF
11,TRBV7-2,many,NA,TRBJ1-5,TGTGCCAGCAGCTTGCGGGGGCCCCAGCATTTT,CASSLRGPQHF
13,TRBV20-1,many,TRBD2,TRBJ2-7,TGCAGTGCCGCTAGCGGGGCTAACTACGAGCAGTACTTC,CSAASGANYEQYF
16,TRBV20-1,many,TRBD2,TRBJ2-7,TGCAGTGCTAGAGAGTCGGGGGGGGGTAGCTCCTACGAGCAGTACTTC,CSARESGGGSSYEQYF
13,TRBV7-2,many,NA,TRBJ2-7,TGTGCCAGCAGCTTAGCGCAAAAGGGCCGGGAGTACTTC,CASSLAQKGREYF
16,TRBV7-9,NA,NA,TRBJ2-3,TGTGCCAGCAGCCCTCAAGGGGGGGGACGCACAGATACGCAGTATTTT,CASSPQGGGRTDTQYF
12,TRBV6-1,many,NA,TRBJ1-5,TGTGCCAGCAGTGATCACGATCAGCCCCAGCATTTT,CASSDHDQPQHF
13,TRBV5-6,many,NA,TRBJ1-2,TGTGCCAGCAGCCCCTGGGGTGGCTATGGCTACACCTTC,CASSPWGGYGYTF
15,TRBV20-1,many,NA,TRBJ2-7,TGCAGTGCTAACGCCGACTACCACCTAACCTACGAGCAGTACTTC,CSANADYHLTYEQYF
16,TRBV7-9,many,TRBD2,TRBJ2-7,TGTGCCAGCAGCTTAGAACTTCCTAGCGGGAGAGACGAGCAGTACTTC,CASSLELPSGRDEQYF
14,TRBV20-1,NA,NA,TRBJ2-1,TGCAGTGCTAGAAGGGGGGGGGCCTACAATGAGCAGTTCTTC,CSARRGGAYNEQFF
12,TRBV29-1,NA,TRBD1,TRBJ1-1,TGCAGCGTCGGGACAGGAAGACCTGAAGCTTTCTTT,CSVGTGRPEAFF
16,TRBV12-3/TRBV12-4,NA,TRBD1,TRBJ2-1,TGTGCCAGCAGTCCGACAGGGGGGTACACCTACAATGAGCAGTTCTTC,CASSPTGGYTYNEQFF
15,TRBV25-1,many,NA,TRBJ1-2,TGTGCCAGCAGTAACGAAATCCGGGACTTCTATGGCTACACCTTC,CASSNEIRDFYGYTF
18,TRBV12-3/TRBV12-4,many,NA,TRBJ2-2,TGTGCCAGCAGTTTAGATCAGGGTTTGAATCGAAACACCGGGGAGCTGTTTTTT,CASSLDQGLNRNTGELFF
14,TRBV6-2/TRBV6-3,many,TRBD1,TRBJ1-1,TGTGCCAGCAGTTCAACGGGGACAGGGAGAGAAGCTTTCTTT,CASSSTGTGREAFF
15,TRBV7-9,many,NA,TRBJ2-5,TGTGCCAGCAGCTATCGGGGGGCAACTCAAGAGACCCAGTACTTC,CASSYRGATQETQYF
15,TRBV12-3/TRBV12-4,few,TRBD1,TRBJ1-5,TGTGCCAGCAGTCCGGAAGGACAGGGGGCGCAGCCCCAGCATTTT,CASSPEGQGAQPQHF
15,TRBV15,few,NA,TRBJ1-5,TGTGCCACCAGCGGAGAATATGGTTGGGGACAGCCCCAGCATTTT,CATSGEYGWGQPQHF
18,TRBV24-1,many,TRBD1,TRBJ2-3,TGTGCCACCAGTGATCCACGGCCTACCGGGACAGGGAGAGATACGCAGTATTTT,CATSDPRPTGTGRDTQYF
14,TRBV20-1,many,NA,TRBJ1-1,TGCAGTGCTTGGGCGGGACGGTTGAACACTGAAGCTTTCTTT,CSAWAGRLNTEAFF
14,TRBV29-1,many,NA,TRBJ2-1,TGCAGCGTTGAAGATAGGATGGGAGACAATGAGCAGTTCTTC,CSVEDRMGDNEQFF
14,TRBV7-6,many,NA,TRBJ2-5,TGTGCCAGCAGTTCGACGGGGCTAGGGGGGGACCAGTACTTC,CASSSTGLGGDQYF
13,TRBV5-1,many,NA,TRBJ2-5,TGCGCCAGCAGCTTAGGCACCGAAGAGACCCAGTACTTC,CASSLGTEETQYF
14,TRBV20-1,many,NA,TRBJ2-3,TGCAGTGCTTCTTCCCTTGGGAGGACAGATACGCAGTATTTT,CSASSLGRTDTQYF
16,TRBV20-1,many,NA,TRBJ1-3,TGCAGTGCTAGATCGTTTGAGGGGTTCTCTGGAAACACCATATATTTT,CSARSFEGFSGNTIYF
15,TRBV12-3/TRBV12-4,many,TRBD1,TRBJ2-5,TGTGCCAGCAGCCCTAGGGACAGGTACTTTGAGACCCAGTACTTC,CASSPRDRYFETQYF
18,TRBV10-2,many,NA,TRBJ1-4,TGCGCCAGCAGTGAGGCGGCAGGAACCTTTACCCCAATAGGAAAACTGTTTTTT,CASSEAAGTFTPIGKLFF
16,TRBV28,many,NA,TRBJ1-2,TGTGCCAGCGGACAACCTCGTGGCACGGGGAAGGCTGGCTACACCTTC,CASGQPRGTGKAGYTF
18,TRBV4-2,NA,TRBD2,TRBJ2-3,TGTGCCAGCAGCCAAATCTTAGGACGGGAGGGCCTTTCAGATACGCAGTATTTT,CASSQILGREGLSDTQYF
14,TRBV7-9,NA,TRBD2,TRBJ2-1,TGTGCCAGCAGCTTAACCGGGACTAGCGGGGAGCAGTTCTTC,CASSLTGTSGEQFF
17,TRBV20-1,few,TRBD2,TRBJ2-7,TGCAGTGCCCACCGGAACTTAGCGGGAGGGCCCTCCTACGAGCAGTACTTC,CSAHRNLAGGPSYEQYF
13,TRBV20-1,many,NA,TRBJ1-1,TGCAGTGCTATCCCAACGATGAACACTGAAGCTTTCTTT,CSAIPTMNTEAFF
17,TRBV7-9,many,TRBD1,TRBJ2-7,TGTGCCAGCAGCTTAGCTAAAGGGACAGGGGGTTCCTACGAGCAGTACTTC,CASSLAKGTGGSYEQYF